This TCR beta chain was sequenced for a study of T cells expressing NK-cell markers. Across the study: Among eight sequenced donors, seven carried HCMV seropositivity while one was seronegative.

Remarks on this clonotype: Its antigen is unidentified.

Findings and caveats of the study: In a handful of donors, these clonotypes also led the CD3+CD56-NKG2C+ fraction. HCMV specificity of the expanded NKG2C+ T cell clones stayed unclear.

From germline, CDR1 is MNHEY and CDR2 SVGEGT. This CDR3 is built from 11 residues. As the method of synthesis, 5'RACE template switching with UMIs yielded TCR beta cDNA. TCRdb re-called the 5' RACE reads; every CDR3 protein appears as one record, without DNA. This table lists approximately 460,000 distinct CDR3 sequences. The clonotype comes from a woman between 18 and 70 years old in good health. The chain carries TRBV6-2 or TRBV6-3 and TRBJ2-1. Source material: blood T cells: a sorted CD56 or NKG2C T cell subset, CD4+ or CD8+ T cells, or bulk PBMC T cells (not recorded which). CDR3 protein: CASRGYNEQFF.